This entry features one T cell receptor beta chain sequence. The antigen remains undetermined. This specimen belongs to a study of lymphopenia after photon versus proton radiotherapy. V lost 4 bases, J lost 3 bases, and 9 bases stayed unmatched. The CDR3 extends over 17 amino acids. The germline CDR1 and CDR2 sequences are ENHRY and SYGVKD. Clones were sequenced by immunoSEQ multiplex PCR, and TCRdb holds only the in-frame ones, with some missing. The repertoire holds 15,000 to 20,000 clones, with around 84% as singletons. Notes on the study in general: After the lymphocyte nadir, photon-treated repertoires showed oligoclonal expansion, especially of CD8+ Temra cells. Survival link was tested only in deceased patients; proton benefit remains a possibility.

The TCR comes from a man between 70 and 80 years old with pancreatic cancer. The V and J genes are TRBV10-3 and TRBJ2-3; TRBD2 matches 11 bases. Sample: peripheral blood, taken from a patient treated with proton-based radiotherapy. Here the CDR3 reads CAISGLAGSSITDTQYF. CDR3 bases: TGTGCCATCAGTGGACTAGCGGGGTCATCCATAACAGATACGCAGTATTTT.